This T cell receptor beta chain was obtained from a study of T cell changes during pregnancy in multiple sclerosis. The CDR3 is 16 residues long. Germline V gives CDR1 SSHAT, CDR2 FNYEAQ (reference sequence). TCRdb keeps only in-frame clones here, not all; method: immunoSEQ multiplex PCR. This table holds around 69,000 clones, roughly 93% found once. Comments on this clone: One junction end does not reproduce the germline sequence, and a read error may be involved.

This chain links TRBV7-7 with TRBJ2-1; tentative D call: TRBD2 (7 bases). The TCR comes from a female donor with multiple sclerosis, enrolled in a pregnancy study. Sequences were derived from peripheral blood, sampled in the third trimester of pregnancy. The CDR3 spells CASSSFLGGPINEQFF. CDR3 bases: TGTGCTAGCAGCTCCTTCCTGGGGGGGCCTATTAATGAGCAGTTCTTC.